This record covers a single T cell receptor (beta chain). As yet, its antigen is unknown. The CDR3 has 13 amino acids. Germline lookup yields CDR1 SGHAT and CDR2 FQNNGV. The V gene lost 3 bases and the J gene lost 2 bases, with 7 bases spanning the gap. The sample originates from a study of CD8+ T cells in alopecia areata. Overall study: Treatment comprised oral tofacitinib, 5 to 10 mg twice daily, in treated patients.

TCR sequencing used cDNA made by reverse transcription of extracted RNA. Data came from immunoSEQ multiplex PCR; TCRdb stores just in-frame clones and leaves some out. The data show 110,000 or so clones, less than 70% seen once. General study results and limits: In scalp and blood, many expanded lesional clones persisted during tofacitinib. An increase in clonality over normal scalp was evident in lesional scalp, especially alopecia totalis/universalis.

This sample's treatment: oral pan-JAK inhibitor, 5-10 mg twice daily. Peripheral blood samples and lesional scalp punch biopsies were obtained from alopecia areata patients. The chain employs TRBV11-2 and TRBJ1-1; D uncertain. This TCR derives from a human donor with alopecia areata. The source material was CD4+ T cells sorted from blood, sampled at week 24, from a patient treated with tofacitinib. The CDR3 DNA reads as TGTGCCAGCAGCTTCGACGGAAACACTGAAGCTTTCTTT. Its translation: CASSFDGNTEAFF.